This TCR beta chain was captured in a study of blood T cell repertoires in COVID-19. On the study more broadly: Collection of acute and convalescent COVID-19 samples took place in the United States, Italy and Spain. Sample material is recorded as cDNA or gDNA derived from T cells, B-cell-depleted T cells, or PBMCs.

The age range of participants was 18 to 89 years, with residence in about two dozen US areas. Under the authors' procedure: Amplifying reference gene primers gave estimates of nucleated cell counts. The table came from immunoSEQ multiplex PCR; TCRdb's copy has only in-frame clones and leaves some out. The D gene and trimming were derived from the DNA, and the V and J assignments and clone size from that table. The table includes hundreds of thousands of clones, around 81% detected once. Germline-derived CDR1 and CDR2 are LNHDA and SQIVND (reference sequence). The V end was cut by 7 bases, the J end by 0 bases, with 9 bases between. The CDR3 has 14 residues.

Specimen: PBMCs or T cells enriched from blood (not recorded which). J is TRBJ2-2 and V is TRBV19; D remains unclear. The receptor was derived from a man younger than 40 with acute COVID-19. This CDR3 is CASMRDTNTGELFF. Written as DNA, the CDR3 is TGTGCCAGTATGAGAGACACGAACACCGGGGAGCTGTTTTTT.